This TCR beta chain was recovered during a study of blood T cell repertoires in COVID-19. Study in general: T cells, B-cell-depleted T cells, or PBMCs supplied cDNA or gDNA.

The authors' processing: Reference gene primer amplification gave estimated nucleated cell counts. Produced via immunoSEQ multiplex PCR; TCRdb's table is partial and in-frame only. The V and J calls and clone size are taken from that table; D and trimming were inferred from the DNA. Here the sample spans more than 35,000 clones, more than 75% being singletons. The CDR3 has 18 residues. Germline loops: CDR1 SEHNR, CDR2 FQNEAQ (reference sequence). With 1 base removed from V and 6 bases from J, the gap between germline ends came to 25 bases. Sequencing was done on a sample of peripheral blood. The TCR was taken from a man between 65 and 80 years old with acute or convalescent COVID-19. The genes are TRBV7-9 and TRBJ2-7, with a weak D call TRBD1 (6 bases). The CDR3 loop reads CASSLGVSHRVMVCEQYF. The CDR3, as DNA: TGTGCCAGCAGCTTAGGGGTTTCACACAGGGTAATGGTTTGCGAGCAGTACTTC.